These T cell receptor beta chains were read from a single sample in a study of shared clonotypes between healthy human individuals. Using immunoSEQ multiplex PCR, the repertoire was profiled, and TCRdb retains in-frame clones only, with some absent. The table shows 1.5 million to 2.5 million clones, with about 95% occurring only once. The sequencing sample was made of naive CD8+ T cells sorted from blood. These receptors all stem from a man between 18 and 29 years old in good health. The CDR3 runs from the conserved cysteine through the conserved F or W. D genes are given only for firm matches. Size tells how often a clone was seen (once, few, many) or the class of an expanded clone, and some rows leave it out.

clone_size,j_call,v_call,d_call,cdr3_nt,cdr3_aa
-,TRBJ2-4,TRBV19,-,TGTGCCAGTAGTATAGTGGGGGCGGACATTCAGTACTTC,CASSIVGADIQYF
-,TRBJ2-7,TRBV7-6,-,TGTGCCAGCAGCTTAGAGGTGCGGGGTCCCTACGAGCAGTACTTC,CASSLEVRGPYEQYF
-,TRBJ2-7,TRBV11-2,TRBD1,TGTGCCAGCAGCTCAACCGGGACAGGGTTCTACGAGCAGTACTTC,CASSSTGTGFYEQYF
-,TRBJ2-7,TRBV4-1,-,TGCGCCAGCAGCCAAGAGAGATCCGGACGGCCTGGCGAGCAGTACTTC,CASSQERSGRPGEQYF
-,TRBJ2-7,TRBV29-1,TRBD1,TGCAGCGGCGCGGGACAGGGTTACGAGCAGTACTTC,CSGAGQGYEQYF
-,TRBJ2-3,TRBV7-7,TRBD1,TGTGCTAGCAGCGTTGGACAGGGCGACCCAGATACGCAGTATTTT,CASSVGQGDPDTQYF
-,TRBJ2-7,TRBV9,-,TGTGCCAGCAGCGAGGCGGCGGAGCAATACGAGCAGTACTTC,CASSEAAEQYEQYF
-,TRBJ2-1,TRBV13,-,TGTGCCAGCAGCTCGGACGGCTACAATGAGCAGTTCTTC,CASSSDGYNEQFF
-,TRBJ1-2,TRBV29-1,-,TGCAGCGTGCCCGGGGGATTGGGAGGCTACACCTTC,CSVPGGLGGYTF
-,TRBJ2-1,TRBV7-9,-,TGTGCCAGCAGCCACCCCAGGCCGGACAATGAGCAGTTCTTC,CASSHPRPDNEQFF
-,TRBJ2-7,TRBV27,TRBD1,TGTGCCAGCAGTTTGGTACAGGGGGTCGAGCAGTACTTC,CASSLVQGVEQYF
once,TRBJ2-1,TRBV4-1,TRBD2,TGCGCCAGCAGCCAAGATGCGGGGGGCTCCTACAATGAGCAGTTCTTC,CASSQDAGGSYNEQFF
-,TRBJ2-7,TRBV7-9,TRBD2,TGTGCCAGCACCCCCCCGGGAGGGATAACCTACGAGCAGTACTTC,CASTPPGGITYEQYF
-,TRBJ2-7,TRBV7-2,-,TGTGCCAGCAGCTTAAGTCCAGGTTTGGTCCTCAACGAGCAGTACTTC,CASSLSPGLVLNEQYF
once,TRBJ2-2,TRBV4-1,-,TGCGCCAGCAGCCAAGGGGACGGATCGAACACCGGGGAGCTGTTTTTT,CASSQGDGSNTGELFF
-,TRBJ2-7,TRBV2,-,TGTGCCAGCCGGTCCGGGGAAGGGGACGAGCAGTACTTC,CASRSGEGDEQYF
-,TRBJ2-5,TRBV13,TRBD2,TGTGCCAGCACCAATAGCGGGGGGCAAGAGACCCAGTACTTC,CASTNSGGQETQYF
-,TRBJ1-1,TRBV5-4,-,TGTGCCAGCAGCTTGGCCCGAGGGGAGGGAAGAGTAATGAACACTGAAGCTTTCTTT,CASSLARGEGRVMNTEAFF
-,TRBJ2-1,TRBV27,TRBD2,TGTGCCAGCAGTTTAGTGGGACTAGCGGGAGATGAGCAGTTCTTC,CASSLVGLAGDEQFF
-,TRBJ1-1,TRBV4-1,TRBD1,TGCGCCAGCAGCCAAGGACAGGGGGGTTTCATGGACACTGAAGCTTTCTTT,CASSQGQGGFMDTEAFF
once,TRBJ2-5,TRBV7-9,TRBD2,TGTGCCAGCAGCTTAGAGAGGTTAGCGGGGATCCAAGAGACCCAGTACTTC,CASSLERLAGIQETQYF
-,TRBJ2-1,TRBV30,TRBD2,TGTGCCTGGAGTGTAAACCTAGCGGGAGGGGGTTCCTACAATGAGCAGTTCTTC,CAWSVNLAGGGSYNEQFF
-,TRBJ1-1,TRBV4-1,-,TGCGCCAGCAGCCAACAGGAGTCAGAAGCTTTCTTT,CASSQQESEAFF
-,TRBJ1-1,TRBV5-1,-,TGCGCCAGCAGCTTGAATTCAGACAGATACTACACTGAAGCTTTCTTT,CASSLNSDRYYTEAFF
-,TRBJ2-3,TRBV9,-,TGTGCCAGCAGCACTCGTCTTGGGGATACGCAGTATTTT,CASSTRLGDTQYF